This T cell receptor (beta chain) stems from a study of blood T cell repertoires in COVID-19. Study overall: COVID-19 samples from acute and convalescent phases originated in the United States, Italy and Spain. From T cells, B-cell-depleted T cells, or PBMCs came the material, which was cDNA or gDNA.

Germline V gene sequence: CDR1 KGHDR, CDR2 SFDVKD. CDR3 size: 13 residues. The germline V and J ends were trimmed by 4 bases and 6 bases, with 12 bases remaining between them. Seattle's cohort entered during active infection and was followed longitudinally. This clone showed up many times. Method: immunoSEQ multiplex PCR; TCRdb's copy keeps in-frame clones and lacks some. Of fewer than 140,000 clones listed, 76% were seen once; the top ten hold 5% to 7.5%. This TCR was recovered from a man older than 75 with COVID-19, enrolled during active disease. The chain combines TRBV24-1 with TRBJ2-7, with D maybe TRBD2 (6 bases). Sequencing used peripheral blood. CDR3 amino acids: CATSEWDSGEQYF. The CDR3 nucleotides are TGTGCCACCAGTGAGTGGGATAGCGGCGAGCAGTACTTC.